This T cell receptor (beta chain) was sequenced during a study of T cell responses to AZD1222 COVID-19 vaccine. Study-level results: Among spike-specific TCRs, nearly half reportedly target unmutated variant regions. Spike was spanned by vaccine-associated CD4 TCRs, which were dominant at 160-218 and 743-854. Possibly, clonal diversity was underestimated; donors were largely white British and included more females.

Turning to this clone: Its antigen is undetermined.

Here immunoSEQ multiplex PCR was the method, and the copy in TCRdb shows in-frame clones only, minus some. The table includes around 110,000 clones, about 92% detected once. Trimming removed 3 bases from V and 3 bases from J, with 8 bases in between. Germline-derived CDR1 and CDR2 are SGHTA and FQGTGA. This CDR3 has 13 residues. The TCR was taken from an adult in good health. This specimen was peripheral blood, taken on day 0 of AZD1222 vaccination. This chain links TRBV7-3 with TRBJ2-5; D remains ambiguous. CDR3 sequence reads: CASSFGREETQYF. The CDR3 DNA reads as TGTGCCAGCAGCTTCGGCCGGGAAGAGACCCAGTACTTC.